This TCR beta chain was sequenced in a study of OX40 agonist ivuxolimab in advanced cancers. TCRdb's table, derived via immunoSEQ multiplex PCR, lists solely in-frame clones and lacks some. The table includes about 38,000 clones, about nine tenths detected once. The V and J ends lost 8 bases and 1 base respectively, with 16 bases between them. The CDR3 has 15 amino acids. Germline CDR1 reads SEHNR; CDR2 reads FQNEAQ (reference sequence). The sequence derives from an adult with an advanced solid tumor such as melanoma, head and neck, liver or kidney cancer. The chain joins TRBV7-9 to TRBJ2-3; D is unclear. This specimen consisted of CD4+ or CD8+ T cells sorted from blood, obtained in a trial of the OX40 agonist ivuxolimab. DNA of the CDR3: TGTGCCAGCTTAGGGCTAGTTTTTGGCACAGATACGCAGTATTTT. Its translation is CASLGLVFGTDTQYF.